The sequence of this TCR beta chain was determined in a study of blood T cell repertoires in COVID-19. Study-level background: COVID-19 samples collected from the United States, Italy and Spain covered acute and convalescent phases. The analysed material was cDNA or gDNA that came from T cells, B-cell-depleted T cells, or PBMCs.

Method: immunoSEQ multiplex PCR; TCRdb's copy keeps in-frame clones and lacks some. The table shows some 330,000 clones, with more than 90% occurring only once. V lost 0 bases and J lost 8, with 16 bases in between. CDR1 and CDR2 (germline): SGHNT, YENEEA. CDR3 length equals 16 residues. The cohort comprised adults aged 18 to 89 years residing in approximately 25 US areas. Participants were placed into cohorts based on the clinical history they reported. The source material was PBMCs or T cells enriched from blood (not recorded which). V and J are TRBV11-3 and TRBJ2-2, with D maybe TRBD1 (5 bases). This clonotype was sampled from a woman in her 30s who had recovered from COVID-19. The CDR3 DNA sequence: TGTGCCAGCAGCTTAGACCTCCGGGCTCAGGGTGGGGAGCTGTTTTTT. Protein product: CASSLDLRAQGGELFF. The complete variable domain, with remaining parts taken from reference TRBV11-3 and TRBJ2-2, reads EAGVVQSPRYKIIEKKQPVAFWCNPISGHNTLYWYLQNLGQGPELLIRYENEEAVDDSQLPKDRFSAERLKGVDSTLKIQPAELGDSAVYLCASSLDLRAQGGELFFGEGSRLTVL.